The present TCR beta chain was sequenced within a study of T cell repertoires in cytomegalovirus infection. TCRdb reanalysed the reads using MiXCR and keeps one entry per CDR3 protein. Here the sample spans about 270,000 distinct CDR3 sequences, under 25% being singletons. This clonotype was recorded many times. The antigen is not known. This CDR3 comprises 11 residues. The V gene lost 7 bases and the J gene lost 6 bases, with 8 bases spanning the gap. Germline V gene data show CDR1 as SGHRS and CDR2 as YFSETQ. This receptor was taken from a human donor in good health (CMV status not recorded). Some clones in this sample may be carry-over from other donors' samples. The chain has TRBV5-1 and TRBJ2-1; D gene uncertain. Material: cultured PBMCs, obtained from culture after CMV antigen stimulation. CDR3 coding DNA: TGCGCCAGCGCGGCGGCCAATGAGCAGTTCTTC. Amino acids: CASAAANEQFF. Drawing the rest from reference TRBV5-1 and TRBJ2-1, the complete variable domain is KAGVTQTPRYLIKTRGQQVTLSCSPISGHRSVSWYQQTPGQGLQFLFEYFSETQRNKGNFPGRFSGRQFSNSRSEMNVSTLELGDSALYLCASAAANEQFFGPGTRLTVL.